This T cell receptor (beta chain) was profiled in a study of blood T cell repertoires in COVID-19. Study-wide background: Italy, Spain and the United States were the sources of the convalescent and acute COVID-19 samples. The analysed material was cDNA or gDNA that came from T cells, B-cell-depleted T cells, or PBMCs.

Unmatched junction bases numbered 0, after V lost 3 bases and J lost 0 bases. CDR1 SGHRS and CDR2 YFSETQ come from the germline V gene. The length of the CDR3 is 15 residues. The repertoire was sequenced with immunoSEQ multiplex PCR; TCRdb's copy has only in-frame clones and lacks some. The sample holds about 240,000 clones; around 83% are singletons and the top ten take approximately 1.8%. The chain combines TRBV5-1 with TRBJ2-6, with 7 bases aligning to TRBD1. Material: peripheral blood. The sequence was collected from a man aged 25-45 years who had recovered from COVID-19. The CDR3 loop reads CASSSGGSGANVLTF. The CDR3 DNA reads TGCGCCAGCAGCTCAGGGGGCTCTGGGGCCAACGTCCTGACTTTC.